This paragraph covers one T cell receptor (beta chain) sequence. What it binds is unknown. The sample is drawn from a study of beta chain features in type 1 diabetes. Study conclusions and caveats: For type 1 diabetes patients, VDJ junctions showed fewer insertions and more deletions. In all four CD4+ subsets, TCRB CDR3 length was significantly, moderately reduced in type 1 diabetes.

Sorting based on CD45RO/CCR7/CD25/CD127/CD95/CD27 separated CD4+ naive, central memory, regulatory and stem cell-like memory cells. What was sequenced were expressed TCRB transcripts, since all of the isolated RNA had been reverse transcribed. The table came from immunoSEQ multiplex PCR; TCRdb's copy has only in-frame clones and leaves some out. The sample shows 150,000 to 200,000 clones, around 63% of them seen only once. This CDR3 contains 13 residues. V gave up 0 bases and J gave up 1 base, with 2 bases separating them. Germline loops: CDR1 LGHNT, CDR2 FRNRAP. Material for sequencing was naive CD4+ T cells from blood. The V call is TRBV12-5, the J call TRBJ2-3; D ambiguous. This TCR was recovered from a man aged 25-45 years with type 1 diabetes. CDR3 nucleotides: TGTGCTAGTGGTTTGGTAGGCACAGATACGCAGTATTTT. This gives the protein CASGLVGTDTQYF.